A single sample is the source of the 24 T cell receptor beta chains below, sequenced in a study of blood T cell repertoires in COVID-19. The repertoire was sequenced with immunoSEQ multiplex PCR; TCRdb's copy has only in-frame clones and lacks some. The top ten clones hold 1.9% of a sample with about 280,000 clones, over 85% of them seen once. The sequencing sample was made of PBMCs or T cells enriched from blood (not recorded which). The receptors originated from a woman in her fifties or sixties who had recovered from COVID-19.

V and J are TRBV5-1 and TRBJ1-1; D unclear. Deletions cut 2 bases from V and 5 bases from J, with 10 bases between. The germline gives CDR1 SGHRS, CDR2 YFSETQ. CDR3 size: 13 residues. CDR3 amino acids: CASSFFAETEAFF. Here the CDR3 DNA reads TGCGCCAGCAGCTTTTTTGCGGAGACTGAAGCTTTCTTT.

This clone was observed a single time. The chain combines TRBV18 with TRBJ1-3, with TRBD1 as a possible D gene (6 bases). V dropped 4 bases and J dropped 2 bases, with 12 bases sitting between them. There are 15 residues in the CDR3. Germline values: CDR1 KGHSH, CDR2 LQKENI. The CDR3 DNA reads as TGTGCCAGCTCACAAACTACAGGGACTGGAAACACCATATATTTT. Translated: CASSQTTGTGNTIYF. Together with reference TRBV18 and TRBJ1-3, the CDR3 gives the full variable domain: NAGVMQNPRHLVRRRGQEARLRCSPMKGHSHVYWYRQLPEEGLKFMVYLQKENIIDESGMPKERFSAEFPKEGPSILRIQQVVRGDSAAYFCASSQTTGTGNTIYFGEGSWLTVV.

This rearrangement joins TRBV27 to TRBJ2-7; no firm D call. CDR1 MNHEY and CDR2 SMNVEV come from the germline V gene (reference sequence). CDR3 length: 15 amino acids. Trimming took off 6 bases at V and 2 bases at J, with 17 bases between the two ends. DNA for the CDR3: TGTGCCAGCAGACGCCTTAAGACAAGAACCTACGAGCAGTACTTC. Translated, it gives CASRRLKTRTYEQYF.

The chain joins TRBV30 to TRBJ1-1, with a tentative D call TRBD1 (6 bases). CDR1 is GTSNPN and CDR2 is SVGIG in the germline V gene (reference sequence). Trimming took off 2 bases at V and 4 bases at J, with 14 bases between the two ends. The CDR3 has 14 residues. DNA of the CDR3: TGTGCCTGGAGTTGGGGACACGGGTTCACTGAAGCTTTCTTT. Encoded protein: CAWSWGHGFTEAFF.

CDR3 in amino acids: CASTGTSDYNEQFF. For the CDR3, the DNA is TGTGCCAGTACCGGGACTAGCGACTACAATGAGCAGTTCTTC. This sequence joins TRBV28 and TRBJ2-1, with 10 bases fitting TRBD2. Germline-derived CDR1 and CDR2 are MDHEN and SYDVKM. This CDR3 has 14 residues. J gave up 3 bases and V 9 bases, and 5 bases lay outside the gene matches.

The chain carries TRBV1 and TRBJ2-3; the table gives TRBD1 as D, unverified against the DNA. TRBV1 is recorded as a pseudogene. The CDR3 covers 15 residues. The chain's CDR3 is CTSSQGAGSTDTQYF. The CDR3, as DNA: TGCACCAGCAGCCAGGGGGCGGGCTCCACAGATACGCAGTATTTT.

The chain recombines TRBV7-8 with TRBJ2-7, with D possibly TRBD1 on 6 matching bases. The CDR3 is 14 amino acids. CDR1 is SGHVS, CDR2 FQNEAQ, per germline. Trimming left V 1 base short and J 5 bases short, with 12 bases between. CDR3 in DNA: TGTGCCAGCAGCTTAGGTTCCAGGGGAAACGAGCAGTACTTC. Protein sequence: CASSLGSRGNEQYF.

V usage is TRBV19 and J usage is TRBJ1-1; 9 bases are a match to TRBD1. Unmatched junction bases numbered 7, after V lost 5 bases and J lost 6 bases. CDR1 is LNHDA and CDR2 is SQIVND in the germline V gene (reference sequence). The CDR3 loop spans 14 amino acids. The CDR3 DNA is TGTGCCAGTAGTGATACAGGGGGCCGTCCTGAAGCTTTCTTT. Amino acids: CASSDTGGRPEAFF.

The gene calls are TRBV11-3 and TRBJ2-3; 14 bases fit TRBD2. The ends lost 2 bases at V and 5 bases at J; junction bases unmatched: 3. Germline-derived CDR1 and CDR2 are SGHNT and YENEEA. The CDR3 extends over 16 amino acids. The CDR3 protein is CASSLIGTSGGDTQYF. Here the CDR3 DNA reads TGTGCCAGCAGCTTAATTGGGACTAGCGGGGGAGATACGCAGTATTTT.

J is TRBJ2-5 and V is TRBV18; D remains unclear. This CDR3 is built from 14 residues. Between the trimmed V and J ends, which lost 0 bases and 4 bases, there was a span of 9 bases. Germline loops: CDR1 KGHSH, CDR2 LQKENI. CDR3 in amino acids: CASSPPGFGETQYF. As DNA, the CDR3 is TGTGCCAGCTCACCACCCGGGTTCGGAGAGACCCAGTACTTC.

The chain combines TRBV6-5 with TRBJ2-5; 9 bases line up with TRBD1. The V and J ends lost 0 bases and 4 bases, in that order; junction bases with no gene match: 6. Germline loops: CDR1 MNHEY, CDR2 SVGAGI. The CDR3 covers 16 residues. CDR3 DNA sequence: TGTGCCAGCAGTTACTCGTCAGGGACAGGGTCAGAGACCCAGTACTTC. Translated, it gives CASSYSSGTGSETQYF.

The chain combines TRBV3-1 (or the pseudogene TRBV3-2) with TRBJ2-1; 9 bases map to TRBD2. V gave up 1 base and J gave up 10 bases; unmatched junction bases: 2. The CDR3 has 13 amino acids. Germline CDR1 is LGHDT and CDR2 is YNNKEL (reference sequence). The CDR3 coding sequence is TGTGCCAGCAGCCAAGTTAGCGGGGGCGAGCAGTTCTTC. Translating gives CASSQVSGGEQFF.

The chain uses TRBV5-1 and TRBJ2-3; maybe TRBD2 (6 bases). Per germline, CDR1 SGHRS and CDR2 YFSETQ. The CDR3 contains 13 residues. The germline V and J ends were trimmed by 3 bases and 2 bases, with 7 bases remaining between them. As DNA, the CDR3 is TGCGCCAGCAGCTGGGGACTCACAGATACGCAGTATTTT. Protein: CASSWGLTDTQYF. The entire variable domain, with the rest obtained from reference TRBV5-1 and TRBJ2-3, is as follows: KAGVTQTPRYLIKTRGQQVTLSCSPISGHRSVSWYQQTPGQGLQFLFEYFSETQRNKGNFPGRFSGRQFSNSRSEMNVSTLELGDSALYLCASSWGLTDTQYFGPGTRLTVL.

The V gene is TRBV19, the J gene TRBJ1-2, with D unresolved. V shed 2 bases and J shed 8 bases, with 6 bases lying between them. Germline assignment: CDR1 LNHDA and CDR2 SQIVND (reference sequence). CDR3 length: 11 residues. CDR3: CASSITEGYTF. The CDR3 nucleotides read TGTGCCAGTAGTATAACAGAAGGCTACACCTTC.

This chain joins TRBV27 and TRBJ2-3, with 7 bases that match TRBD2. The CDR3 has 13 amino acids. Germline trimming cut 11 bases from V and 1 base from J; bases unmatched to any gene: 6. CDR1 is MNHEY, CDR2 SMNVEV, per germline (reference sequence). The CDR3 DNA is TGTGCCGTAGCGGGCGGGGGCACAGATACGCAGTATTTT. This codes for CAVAGGGTDTQYF.

The CDR3 sequence: CASSLRDRENTEAFF. CDR3 nucleotides: TGTGCCAGCAGCCTCCGGGACAGGGAGAACACTGAAGCTTTCTTT. The rearrangement links TRBV11-2 to TRBJ1-1, with TRBD1 identical over 9 bases. Per the germline V gene, CDR1 is SGHAT and CDR2 is FQNNGV. This CDR3 is 15 amino acids long. Unmatched junction bases numbered 5, after V lost 5 bases and J lost 1 base.

This chain uses TRBV27 with TRBJ1-6; D ambiguous. Trimming left V 5 bases short and J 10 bases short, with 18 bases between. Per germline, CDR1 MNHEY and CDR2 SMNVEV (reference sequence). The CDR3 loop spans 15 amino acids. CDR3 residues: CASSPPRSGGSPLHF. DNA for the CDR3: TGTGCCAGCAGTCCACCCCGCTCGGGAGGCTCACCCCTCCACTTT.

The chain employs TRBV3-1 (or the pseudogene TRBV3-2) and TRBJ2-7; possibly TRBD1 for D (5 bases). The CDR3 has 12 amino acids. Trimming stripped 4 bases from V and 3 bases from J, with 7 bases between. The germline gives CDR1 LGHDT, CDR2 YNNKEL (reference sequence). The CDR3 bases are TGTGCCAGCAGCCCCGACAGCTACGAGCAGTACTTC. Residues: CASSPDSYEQYF.

The chain combines TRBV9 with TRBJ1-1, with no clear D. The CDR3 loop spans 14 amino acids. Germline values: CDR1 SGDLS, CDR2 YYNGEE. The V and J ends lost 4 bases and 0 bases respectively, with 10 bases between them. In DNA form, the CDR3 reads TGTGCCAGCAGCCGGGGAGTCATGAACACTGAAGCTTTCTTT. Translation: CASSRGVMNTEAFF. The full variable domain, its missing parts supplied by reference TRBV9 and TRBJ1-1, is DSGVTQTPKHLITATGQRVTLRCSPRSGDLSVYWYQQSLDQGLQFLIQYYNGEERAKGNILERFSAQQFPDLHSELNLSSLELGDSALYFCASSRGVMNTEAFFGQGTRLTVV.

V is TRBV2 and J is TRBJ1-1; no clear D. V was trimmed by 6 bases and J by 2 bases, leaving 10 bases between them. The V gene's germline CDR1 is SNHLY and CDR2 FYNNEI. The CDR3 length is 13 residues. CDR3 amino acids: CASSGRQNTEAFF. CDR3 bases: TGTGCCAGCAGCGGGAGGCAAAACACTGAAGCTTTCTTT.

This clone was seen a single time. The chain recombines TRBV19 with TRBJ2-3; D possibly corresponds to TRBD2 (6 bases). The CDR3 extends over 14 amino acids. Trimming took off 5 bases at V and 2 bases at J, with 11 bases between the two ends. Germline loops: CDR1 LNHDA, CDR2 SQIVND (reference sequence). This CDR3 reads CASSPTSLTDTQYF. The CDR3, as DNA: TGTGCCAGTAGTCCGACTAGTCTCACAGATACGCAGTATTTT.

V gene TRBV5-1 combines with J gene TRBJ1-1; D perhaps matches TRBD1 (5 bases). Germline V CDR1 and CDR2: SGHRS, YFSETQ. The V and J ends lost 4 bases and 1 base respectively, with 8 bases between them. The CDR3 sequence is 13 residues long. CDR3 DNA: TGCGCCAGCAGCATAACAGGGAACACTGAAGCTTTCTTT. Protein product: CASSITGNTEAFF.

The rearrangement links TRBV29-1 to TRBJ1-2; 7 nucleotides align to TRBD1. The germline V gene has CDR1 SQVTM and CDR2 ANQGSEA. Losses at the gene ends were 3 bases for V and 4 bases for J; bases not matched to a gene: 11. This CDR3 is 15 amino acids long. This CDR3 is CSVEGTGERGYGYTF. CDR3 DNA: TGCAGCGTTGAGGGTACAGGGGAACGAGGCTATGGCTACACCTTC.

The rearrangement links TRBV7-9 to TRBJ2-7; 11 nucleotides align to TRBD1. The V gene's germline CDR1 is SEHNR and CDR2 FQNEAQ (reference sequence). This CDR3 region has 13 residues. The J segment lost 5 bases and the V segment lost 3 bases, leaving 0 bases of the junction unmatched. CDR3 region: CASSLGQGDEQYF. The CDR3 nucleotides read TGTGCCAGCAGCTTGGGACAGGGGGACGAGCAGTACTTC.